This T cell receptor (beta chain) was found in a study of post-analysis software for immune sequencing data. Study-level background: The cohort encompassed relapsing-remitting, secondary progressive and progressive-relapsing multiple sclerosis disease courses. Study findings and constraints: By F measure, samples from a shared preparation batch strongly co-clustered. Included in a set of about five TRBV segments more frequent in patients than controls were TRBV5-6, TRBV5-1 and TRBV20-1.

Tagging with unique molecular identifiers was a feature of the TCR beta cDNA libraries. Using its own MiXCR run on the PCR reads, TCRdb lists one record per CDR3 protein. This table holds a few hundred thousand distinct CDR3 sequences, approximately 38% found once. With V trimmed by 4 bases and J by 1 base, 7 bases remained unmatched. Germline CDR1 MNHEY, CDR2 SMNVEV (reference sequence). This CDR3 has 16 residues. As to this clonotype: No antigen is known for it.

Sequences were obtained from blood. The gene calls are TRBV27 and TRBJ2-3; 8 bases are shared with TRBD1. The clonotype originates from a girl aged 10-17 years with multiple sclerosis. The DNA of the CDR3 is TGTGCCAGCAGTTCCTACCAGGGGGCTGGCACAGATACGCAGTATTTT. Translating gives CASSSYQGAGTDTQYF.